The clone carrying this TCR beta chain came up a few times. TCRdb processed the RT-PCR reads anew with MiXCR; each CDR3 protein has one entry. Of 550,000 to 750,000 distinct CDR3 sequences listed, approximately 15% are singletons. CDR3 length equals 15 residues. Trimming cost V 2 bases and J 0 bases, with 11 bases left between them. CDR1 is MNHNS and CDR2 is SASEGT in the germline V gene. This clonotype was sampled from a female donor in good health, serving as a healthy control. The V and J genes are TRBV6-1 and TRBJ2-7; tentative D call: TRBD1 (6 bases). Sequencing was done on a sample of memory CD4+ T cells from blood. As DNA, the CDR3 is TGTGCCAGCAGTGAATACGCAGGGGACTCCTACGAGCAGTACTTC. This codes for CASSEYAGDSYEQYF.